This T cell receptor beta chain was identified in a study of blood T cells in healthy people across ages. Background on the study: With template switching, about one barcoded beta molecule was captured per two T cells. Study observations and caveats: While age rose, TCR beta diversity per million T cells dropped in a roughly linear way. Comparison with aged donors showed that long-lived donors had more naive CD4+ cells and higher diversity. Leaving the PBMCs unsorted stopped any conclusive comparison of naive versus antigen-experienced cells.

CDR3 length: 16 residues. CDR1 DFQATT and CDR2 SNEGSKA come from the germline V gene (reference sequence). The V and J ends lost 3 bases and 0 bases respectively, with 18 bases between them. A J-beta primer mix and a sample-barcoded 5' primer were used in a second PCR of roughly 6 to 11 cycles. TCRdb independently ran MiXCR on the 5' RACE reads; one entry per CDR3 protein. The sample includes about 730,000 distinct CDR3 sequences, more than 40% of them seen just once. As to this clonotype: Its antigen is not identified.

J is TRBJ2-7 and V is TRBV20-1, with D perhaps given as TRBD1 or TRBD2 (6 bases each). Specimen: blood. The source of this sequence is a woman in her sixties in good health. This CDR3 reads CSARHPGAGTSYEQYF. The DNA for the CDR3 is TGCAGTGCTAGGCACCCAGGGGCGGGGACCTCCTACGAGCAGTACTTC.